The 10 T cell receptor beta chains below were found in one sample sequenced in a study of cytomegalovirus exposure and HLA in healthy donors. Researchers ran the PCR with 60 Vbeta and 13 Jbeta primers. Repertoires were generated with immunoSEQ multiplex PCR, while TCRdb's copy carries only in-frame clones and drops some. The table has more than 95,000 clones, around a tenth seen once. Material for sequencing was PBMCs. The source is a man aged 35 to 55 in good health and CMV-seropositive.

For this clone: The junction shows a germline mismatch at one end, possibly a read error. V gene TRBV7-7 combines with J gene TRBJ2-3; TRBD2 agrees at 15 bases. Per the germline V gene, CDR1 is SSHAT and CDR2 is FNYEAQ (reference sequence). This CDR3 has 16 residues. The chain's CDR3 is CASSPGLAGGGDTQYF. CDR3 DNA sequence: TGTGCTAGCAGCCCGGGACTAGCGGGAGGAGGAGATACGCAGTATTTT. The whole variable domain, filled in from reference TRBV7-7 and TRBJ2-3, reads GAGVSQSPRYKVTKRGQDVTLRCDPISSHATLYWYQQALGQGPEFLTYFNYEAQPDKSGLPSDRFSAERPEGSISTLTIQRTEQRDSAMYRCASSPGLAGGGDTQYFGPGTRLTVL.

The rearrangement uses TRBV4-1 and TRBJ2-3, with TRBD2 identical over 14 bases. V lost 0 bases and J lost 5; bases outside the gene matches: 4. The length of the CDR3 is 17 residues. Germline lookup yields CDR1 MGHRA and CDR2 YSYEKL. The CDR3 sequence: CASSQEGTSGSIDTQYF. In nucleotides, the CDR3 is TGCGCCAGCAGCCAAGAGGGGACTAGCGGGAGTATAGATACGCAGTATTTT.

The V call is TRBV7-9, the J call TRBJ1-1; D ambiguous. The V and J ends lost 5 bases and 6 bases respectively, with 13 bases between them. The CDR3 has 13 amino acids. Germline V gene lookup returns CDR1 SEHNR and CDR2 FQNEAQ (reference sequence). CDR3 region: CASSPISVPEAFF. The CDR3 DNA reads TGTGCCAGCAGCCCCATATCAGTGCCTGAAGCTTTCTTT.

V gene TRBV7-3 combines with J gene TRBJ1-2; 10 bases are a match to TRBD1. The germline V gene has CDR1 SGHTA and CDR2 FQGTGA. The CDR3 contains 14 residues. The ends lost 3 bases at V and 2 bases at J; junction bases unmatched: 0. CDR3 in amino acids: CASSLGQGNYGYTF. As DNA, the CDR3 is TGTGCCAGCAGCTTGGGACAGGGGAACTATGGCTACACCTTC. The full variable domain, rest sourced from reference TRBV7-3 and TRBJ1-2, is GAGVSQTPSNKVTEKGKYVELRCDPISGHTALYWYRQSLGQGPEFLIYFQGTGAADDSGLPNDRFFAVRPEGSVSTLKIQRTERGDSAVYLCASSLGQGNYGYTFGSGTRLTVV.

A few counts support this clone. This rearrangement joins TRBV5-8 to TRBJ1-1, with a weak D call TRBD1 (6 bases). Germline V gives CDR1 SGHTS, CDR2 YDEGEE. Trimming stripped 0 bases from V and 5 bases from J, with 17 bases between. CDR3 length: 16 amino acids. The CDR3 region is CASSLAGAGVETEAFF. The CDR3 nucleotides are TGTGCCAGCAGCTTGGCCGGGGCAGGGGTTGAAACTGAAGCTTTCTTT.

The chain combines TRBV5-1 with TRBJ1-2; TRBD1 agrees at 8 bases. After removal of 2 bases from V and 8 bases from J, the junction contained 8 bases not matched to a gene. The CDR3 extends over 14 amino acids. Germline V CDR1 and CDR2: SGHRS, YFSETQ. CDR3 DNA: TGCGCCAGCAGCTTTAATCAGGGGGCGGGAGGCTACACCTTC. This translates into CASSFNQGAGGYTF.

The rearrangement uses TRBV9 and TRBJ2-2; 7 nucleotides match TRBD1. With 3 bases clipped from V and 5 bases from J, the junction kept 10 bases outside the gene matches. CDR1 is SGDLS, CDR2 YYNGEE, per germline. CDR3 length equals 16 residues. The CDR3 loop is CASSGTGTAITGELFF. The CDR3, as DNA: TGTGCCAGCAGCGGAACCGGGACAGCTATAACCGGGGAGCTGTTTTTT.

This rearrangement joins TRBV6-5 to TRBJ2-7, with 12 bases fitting TRBD2. The V gene end was trimmed by 2 bases and the J gene end by 1 base; junction bases not matched to a gene: 3. The germline V gene encodes CDR1 MNHEY and CDR2 SVGAGI. This CDR3 has 16 residues. CDR3 residues: CASSYGLAGWSYEQYF. In DNA, the CDR3 is TGTGCCAGCAGTTACGGACTAGCGGGATGGTCCTACGAGCAGTACTTC.

This clone has a handful of counts. This chain connects TRBV28 to TRBJ1-1, with 9 bases matching TRBD1. The germline CDR1 and CDR2 sequences are MDHEN and SYDVKM. With 5 bases clipped from V and 8 bases from J, the junction kept 12 bases outside the gene matches. The CDR3 sequence is 15 residues long. CDR3 DNA sequence: TGTGCCAGCAGTCGGGACAGGGTGGTAACTTCGGAAGCTTTCTTT. It specifies CASSRDRVVTSEAFF.

The V gene is TRBV9, the J gene TRBJ1-4; 11 bases line up with TRBD1. V lost 4 bases and J lost 6; bases outside the gene matches: 5. The CDR3 runs to 15 residues. Germline CDR1 is SGDLS and CDR2 is YYNGEE. CDR3 sequence (DNA): TGTGCCAGCAGCCGGGGACAGGGGGGCGATGAAAAACTGTTTTTT. As protein: CASSRGQGGDEKLFF.